This T cell receptor (beta chain) was identified during a study of sequential checkpoint blockade in melanoma. Study information: Maintenance nivolumab came after either treatment sequence.

V was clipped by 0 bases and J by 6 bases, with 19 bases between them. Germline loops: CDR1 SGHDN, CDR2 FVKESK. This CDR3 region has 17 residues. The repertoire was sequenced with immunoSEQ multiplex PCR; TCRdb's copy has only in-frame clones and lacks some. The table lists approximately 31,000 clones, 75% to 90% of them singletons. Treatment defined: randomized to nivolumab then ipilimumab (arm A) or the reverse (arm B). This clonotype was obtained from a human donor with melanoma. Sample: CD8+ T cells sorted from blood (inferred from file names), taken from a patient given nivolumab and ipilimumab in sequence. V gene TRBV14 combines with J gene TRBJ2-3; D is possibly TRBD2 (6 bases). The CDR3 bases are TGTGCCAGCAGCCAAGATTTGGTTGGTCGGGGAGGTGATACGCAGTATTTT. It encodes CASSQDLVGRGGDTQYF.